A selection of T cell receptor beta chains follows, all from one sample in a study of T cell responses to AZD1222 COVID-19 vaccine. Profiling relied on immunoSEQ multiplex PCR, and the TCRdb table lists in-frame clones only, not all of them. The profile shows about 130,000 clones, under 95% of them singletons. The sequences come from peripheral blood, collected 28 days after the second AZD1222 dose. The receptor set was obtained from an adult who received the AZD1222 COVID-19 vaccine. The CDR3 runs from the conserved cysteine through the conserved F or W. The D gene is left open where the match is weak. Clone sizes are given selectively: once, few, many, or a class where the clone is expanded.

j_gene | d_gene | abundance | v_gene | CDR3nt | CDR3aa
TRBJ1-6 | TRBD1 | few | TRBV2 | TGTGCCAGCAGTGAAACCGGGACAGGGGTCAATTCACCCCTCCACTTT | CASSETGTGVNSPLHF
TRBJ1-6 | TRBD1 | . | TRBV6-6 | TGTGCCAGCAGTTTGGGACAGGGAAATAATTCACCCCTCCACTTT | CASSLGQGNNSPLHF
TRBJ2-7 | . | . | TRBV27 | TGTGCCAGCAGTCCGTACCCCGGACAGGGAGGGGGTTCTAGCTACGAGCAGTACTTC | CASSPYPGQGGGSSYEQYF
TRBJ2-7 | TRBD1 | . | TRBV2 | TGTGCCAGCCTGGACAGGCTGGTTTACTACGAGCAGTACTTC | CASLDRLVYYEQYF
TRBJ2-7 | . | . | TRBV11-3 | TGTGCCAGCAGCTTAGGGGGCAGGGGTCCCTACGAGCAGTACTTC | CASSLGGRGPYEQYF
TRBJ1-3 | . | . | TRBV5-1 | TGCGCCAGCAGCTTGAGCGTTTCTGGAAACACCATATATTTT | CASSLSVSGNTIYF
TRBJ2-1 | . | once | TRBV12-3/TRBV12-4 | TGTGCCAGCAGTTACATCAATGAGCAGTTCTTC | CASSYINEQFF
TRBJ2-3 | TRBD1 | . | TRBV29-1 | TGCAGCGTGATTGACCACACCGGGACAGGGGCATTAGATACGCAGTATTTT | CSVIDHTGTGALDTQYF
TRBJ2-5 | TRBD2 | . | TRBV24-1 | TGTGCCACCAGTGATTCGACTAGCGGGGGACAAGAGACCCAGTACTTC | CATSDSTSGGQETQYF
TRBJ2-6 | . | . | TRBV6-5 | TGTGCCAGCAGTTACGGGGGGACACATGGGGCCAACGTCCTGACTTTC | CASSYGGTHGANVLTF
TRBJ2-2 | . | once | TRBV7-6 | TGTGCCAGCAGCTTGAGGGGTATGGGTACCGGGGAGCTGTTTTTT | CASSLRGMGTGELFF
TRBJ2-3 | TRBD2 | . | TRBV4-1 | TGCGCCAGCAGCCAAGAGGGGACTAGCGTAAAGAATACGCAGTATTTT | CASSQEGTSVKNTQYF
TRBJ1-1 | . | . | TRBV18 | TGTGCCAGCTCACCACAGGCCCGAACTGAAGCTTTCTTT | CASSPQARTEAFF
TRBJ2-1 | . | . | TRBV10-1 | TGCGCCAGCAGTGAGTCGAATTGGGCTGTGTCCTACAATGAGCAGTTCTTC | CASSESNWAVSYNEQFF
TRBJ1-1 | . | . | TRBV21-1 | TGTGCCAGCAGCTTGGAAGACGGGACAGAGACCATGAACACTGAAGCTTTCTTT | CASSLEDGTETMNTEAFF
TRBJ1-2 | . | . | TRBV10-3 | TGTGCCATCAGTTTTGGGGGCCCGAACTATGGCTACACCTTC | CAISFGGPNYGYTF
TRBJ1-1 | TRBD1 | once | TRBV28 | TGTGCCAGCAGTTATATCGCGGGACAGGGGTATTTCACTGAAGCTTTCTTT | CASSYIAGQGYFTEAFF
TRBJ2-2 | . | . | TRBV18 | TGTGCCAGCTCACCACAGGAGTCCGGGGAGCTGTTTTTT | CASSPQESGELFF
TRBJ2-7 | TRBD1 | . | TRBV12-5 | TGTGCTAGTGGTTCTCACCCAGGGGACAGGTACTTC | CASGSHPGDRYF
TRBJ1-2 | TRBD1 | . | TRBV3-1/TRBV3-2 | TGTGCCAGCAGCCAACCGGGACAGATTTATGGCTACACCTTC | CASSQPGQIYGYTF
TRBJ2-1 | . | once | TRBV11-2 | TGTGCCAGCAGCTTAGTATCGGGGAGAGGCGGTGAGCAGTTCTTC | CASSLVSGRGGEQFF
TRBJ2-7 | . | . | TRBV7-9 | TGTGCCAGCAGCTTAAGGGGGGAATACGAGCAGTACTTC | CASSLRGEYEQYF
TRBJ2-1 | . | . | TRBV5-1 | TGCGCCAGCAGCCGGACAGTTAGCTCCTACAATGAGCAGTTCTTC | CASSRTVSSYNEQFF
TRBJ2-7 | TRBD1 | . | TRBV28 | TGTGCCAGCAGTTTATGGGACAGGAGCACCTACGAGCAGTACTTC | CASSLWDRSTYEQYF
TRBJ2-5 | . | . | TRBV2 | TGTGCCAGCAGTCCGCAGGGTGGGCCCCAAGAGACCCAGTACTTC | CASSPQGGPQETQYF
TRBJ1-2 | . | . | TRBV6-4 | TGTGCCAGCAGTGGTTACGGATATAACTATGGCTACACCTTC | CASSGYGYNYGYTF
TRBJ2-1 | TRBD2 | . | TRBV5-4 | TGTGCCAGCAGCTTGGGCGGGAGGAGGTACAATGAGCAGTTCTTC | CASSLGGRRYNEQFF
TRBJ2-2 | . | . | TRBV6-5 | TGTGCCAGCAGTTACTCGACACAGGCCACCGGGGAGCTGTTTTTT | CASSYSTQATGELFF
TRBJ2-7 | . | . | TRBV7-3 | TGTGCCAGCAGCTTGTCTAGCGACTACGAGCAGTACTTC | CASSLSSDYEQYF
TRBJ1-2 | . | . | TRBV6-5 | TGTGCCAGCAGTAAAAAGACAGACCTCTATGGCTACACCTTC | CASSKKTDLYGYTF
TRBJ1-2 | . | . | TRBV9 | TGTGCCAGCAGCGTAGGTGACAATACTAACTATGGCTACACCTTC | CASSVGDNTNYGYTF
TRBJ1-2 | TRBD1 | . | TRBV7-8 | TGTGCCAGCAGCCCTCAGGGGGCCGTCGGCTATGGCTACACCTTC | CASSPQGAVGYGYTF
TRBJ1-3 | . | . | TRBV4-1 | TGCGCCAGCAGCCCGCAAGGCTCTGGAAACACCATATATTTT | CASSPQGSGNTIYF